This section outlines one T cell receptor (beta chain) sequence together with its context. The target antigen is unknown. This sample stems from a study of siplizumab effects on memory and regulatory T cells. Study observations and caveats: Researchers could map only a minor fraction of alloreactive clones to unstimulated subsets. Naive or memory phenotype was unassignable for roughly 75-97% of proliferating CD4+ or CD8+ clones. Where siplizumab was present, mappable alloreactive CD4+ clones averaged 68.8% Treg-derived, compared with roughly 30% in controls.

Profiled with immunoSEQ multiplex PCR; TCRdb holds only in-frame clones, not every one. There are some 100,000 clones in the sample; 93% occur only once, and over 0.15% lies in the top ten. CDR3 length: 11 residues. Germline V gene data show CDR1 as MDHEN and CDR2 as SYDVKM. Trimming pared 3 bases from V and 5 bases from J, leaving 5 bases between. Material for sequencing was non-Treg CD4+ T cells sorted from blood. This sequence was found in a human donor in good health. The chain combines TRBV28 with TRBJ2-7; D may be TRBD1 or TRBD2 (5 bases each). CDR3 bases: TGTGCCAGCAGTTTGGGACACGAGCAGTACTTC. It encodes CASSLGHEQYF.